The 4 T cell receptor beta chains presented below share a single source sample, sequenced in a study of breast tumors, draining lymph nodes, adjacent tissues. TCRdb itself ran the multiplex PCR reads through MiXCR, one entry per CDR3 protein. The sample has more than 10,000 distinct CDR3 sequences, 45% to 55% seen once. The sample consisted of tumor-adjacent breast tissue. The source of these receptors is a female donor with breast cancer. Some clones in this sample may be carry-over from other donors' samples.

V is TRBV12-3 or TRBV12-4 and J is TRBJ1-4, with D possibly TRBD1 on 5 matching bases. This CDR3 is built from 12 residues. Deletions cut 7 bases from V and 11 bases from J, with 14 bases between. The CDR3 here is CASKEREGKLFF. The CDR3 DNA reads TGTGCCAGCAAGGAACGGGAGGGGAAACTGTTTTTT.

The chain uses TRBV7-9 and TRBJ2-1; 14 nucleotides align to TRBD2. With V trimmed by 5 bases and J by 8 bases, 17 bases remained unmatched. Germline lookup yields CDR1 SEHNR and CDR2 FQNEAQ (reference sequence). The CDR3 spans 19 residues. The CDR3 region is CASSPQGRGTSGSADEQFF. The CDR3 DNA sequence: TGTGCCAGCAGCCCTCAAGGTCGGGGGACTAGCGGGAGTGCCGATGAGCAGTTCTTC.

CDR3 in DNA: TGCAGCGTTCTCAGGGGGACCTACGAGCAGTACTTC. Translating it yields CSVLRGTYEQYF. The rearrangement joins TRBV29-1 to TRBJ2-7, with TRBD1 matching 7 bases. The CDR3 has 12 amino acids. In germline, CDR1 is SQVTM, CDR2 ANQGSEA. After removal of 5 bases from V and 2 bases from J, the junction contained 3 bases not matched to a gene.

This rearrangement joins TRBV20-1 to TRBJ2-7, with TRBD2 identical over 12 bases. CDR1 DFQATT and CDR2 SNEGSKA come from the germline V gene (reference sequence). This CDR3 comprises 16 residues. Trimming took 5 bases from V and 4 from J; bases not matched to a gene: 12. The DNA for the CDR3 is TGCAGTGCTGCCCCCGCTACCGGGACTAGCGGGTACGAGCAGTACTTC. Its protein is CSAAPATGTSGYEQYF.